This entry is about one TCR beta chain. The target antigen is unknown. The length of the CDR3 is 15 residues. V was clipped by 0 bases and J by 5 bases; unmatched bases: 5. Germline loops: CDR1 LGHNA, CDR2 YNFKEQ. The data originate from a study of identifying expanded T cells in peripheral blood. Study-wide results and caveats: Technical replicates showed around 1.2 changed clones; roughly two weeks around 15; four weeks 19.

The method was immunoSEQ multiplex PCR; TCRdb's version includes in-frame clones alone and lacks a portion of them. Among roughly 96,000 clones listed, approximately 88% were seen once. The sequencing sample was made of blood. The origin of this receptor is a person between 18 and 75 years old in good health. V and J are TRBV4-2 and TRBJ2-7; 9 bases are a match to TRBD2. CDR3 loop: CASSQDRIAGDEQYF. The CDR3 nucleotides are TGTGCCAGCAGCCAAGATCGGATAGCGGGAGACGAGCAGTACTTC.